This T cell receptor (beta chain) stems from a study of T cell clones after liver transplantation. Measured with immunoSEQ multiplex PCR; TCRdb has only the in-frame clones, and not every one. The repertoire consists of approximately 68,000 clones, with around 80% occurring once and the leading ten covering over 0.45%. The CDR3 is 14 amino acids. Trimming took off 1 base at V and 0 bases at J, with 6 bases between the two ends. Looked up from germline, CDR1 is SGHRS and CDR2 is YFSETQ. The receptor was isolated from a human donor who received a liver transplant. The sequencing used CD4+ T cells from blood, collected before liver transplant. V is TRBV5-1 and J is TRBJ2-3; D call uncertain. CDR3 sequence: CASSLIPSTDTQYF. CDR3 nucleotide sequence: TGCGCCAGCAGCTTGATACCTAGCACAGATACGCAGTATTTT.